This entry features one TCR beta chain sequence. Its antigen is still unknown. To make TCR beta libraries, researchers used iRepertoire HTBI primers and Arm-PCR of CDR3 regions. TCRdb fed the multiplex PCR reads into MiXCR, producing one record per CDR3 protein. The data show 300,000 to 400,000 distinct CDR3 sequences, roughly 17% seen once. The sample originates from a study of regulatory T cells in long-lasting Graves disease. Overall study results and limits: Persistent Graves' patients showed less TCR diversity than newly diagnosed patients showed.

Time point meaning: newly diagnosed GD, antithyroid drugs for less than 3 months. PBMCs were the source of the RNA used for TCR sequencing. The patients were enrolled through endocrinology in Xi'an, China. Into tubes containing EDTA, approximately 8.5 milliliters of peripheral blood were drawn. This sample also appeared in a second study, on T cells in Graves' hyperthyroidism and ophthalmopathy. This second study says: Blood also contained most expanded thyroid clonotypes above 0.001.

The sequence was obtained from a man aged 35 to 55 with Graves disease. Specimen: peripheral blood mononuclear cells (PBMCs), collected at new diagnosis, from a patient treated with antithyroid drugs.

CDR3 sequence: CASSQVAQGIYEQYF. CDR3 nucleotides: TGTGCCAGCAGCCAAGTGGCCCAGGGTATCTACGAGCAGTACTTC. The chain couples TRBV14 to TRBJ2-7; D perhaps matches TRBD1 (5 bases). Germline V lookup: CDR1 SGHDN, CDR2 FVKESK. The CDR3 sequence is 15 residues long. V was shortened by 1 base and J by 3 bases, with 13 bases between the two germline ends.